This TCR beta chain came from a study of cytomegalovirus exposure and HLA in healthy donors. General study findings and limits: Excluded: some indistinguishable V segments such as TRBV6-2 and TRBV6-3.

The CDR3 length is 12 residues. CDR1 LNHDA and CDR2 SQIVND come from the germline V gene (reference sequence). Trimming removed 8 bases at V and 6 bases at J, with 11 bases between. On this clone itself: Its antigen remains unknown.

PCR primers comprised 60 Vbeta and 13 Jbeta primers. TCRdb's copy holds only in-frame clones and misses some; the assay was immunoSEQ multiplex PCR. The sample consists of fewer than 150,000 clones, around 70% of them appearing once. The chain recombines TRBV19 with TRBJ1-5, with D possibly TRBD1 on 5 matching bases. Sequenced material: PBMCs. The receptor was isolated from a woman aged 40 to 50 in good health and CMV-seropositive. The DNA of the CDR3 is TGTGCCAGTGGCAGGGTGGGTCAGCCCCAGCATTTT. Translating gives CASGRVGQPQHF. The complete variable domain, with remaining parts taken from reference TRBV19 and TRBJ1-5, reads DGGITQSPKYLFRKEGQNVTLSCEQNLNHDAMYWYRQDPGQGLRLIYYSQIVNDFQKGDIAEGYSVSREKKESFPLTVTSAQKNPTAFYLCASGRVGQPQHFGDGTRLSIL.